These T cell receptor beta chains were read from a single sample in a study of PD-1 blockade in classical Hodgkin lymphoma. The method was immunoSEQ multiplex PCR; TCRdb's version includes in-frame clones alone and lacks a portion of them. The sample contains around 96,000 clones, 65% to 85% of which appear only once. The sequenced sample was peripheral blood mononuclear cells (PBMCs), obtained at baseline. These receptor sequences come from a human donor with classical Hodgkin lymphoma. Each CDR3 is given with its conserved first and last residue.

TRBV5-5	TRBJ2-5	CASSPGTSGRPGETQYF
TRBV25-1	TRBJ2-1	CASSGSPGLAGGEQFF
TRBV7-9	TRBJ1-1	CASSFAGRGLGTEAFF
TRBV6-5	TRBJ2-7	CASSNRVRVYEQYF
TRBV10-3	TRBJ2-3	CATSPLAGVGTDTQYF
TRBV4-3	TRBJ2-7	CASSPGLAGGYEQYF
TRBV5-1	TRBJ2-7	CASSLELAGREQYF
TRBV13	TRBJ2-7	CASSEGQALEQYF
TRBV15	TRBJ1-1	CATAWDLNTEAFF
TRBV5-8	TRBJ1-2	CASSPTGEFRGYTF
TRBV5-1	TRBJ1-2	CASSLQGGPGEGTF
TRBV7-8	TRBJ1-3	CASSLPGLNSGNTIYF
TRBV9	TRBJ1-2	CASSEGEQSYTF
TRBV7-8	TRBJ2-1	CASRGREYYNEQFF
TRBV11-2	TRBJ2-2	CASSNSRAGTGPGELFF
TRBV11-2	TRBJ2-1	CASSLGGLILTNEQFF
TRBV5-4	TRBJ1-3	CASSLGGSRSGNTIYF
TRBV27	TRBJ2-7	CASSITGGGEQYF
TRBV4-3	TRBJ1-5	CASSQEWVGQPQHF
TRBV19	TRBJ2-7	CASTPEVGHEQYF
TRBV10-3	TRBJ2-3	CAISESAGGSDTQYF
TRBV2	TRBJ1-2	CASTGSRGLYGYTF
TRBV14	TRBJ1-1	CASSQDVLPNTEAFF
TRBV5-5	TRBJ2-3	CASTPSGTTDTQYF
TRBV5-4	TRBJ1-3	CASSLTGTGNTIYF
TRBV7-2	TRBJ1-3	CASSRAAGNTIYF
TRBV7-3	TRBJ2-2	CASSLTGTANTGELFF
TRBV7-2	TRBJ2-3	CASSLAGQRTDTQYF
TRBV10-1	TRBJ2-7	CASSGGVPVEQYF
TRBV28	TRBJ1-3	CASSGQGGRGNTIYF
TRBV5-1	TRBJ2-2	CASSSGLAGVLGGELFF
TRBV9	TRBJ2-5	CASSVGGQQETQYF
TRBV5-1	TRBJ2-2	CASSESVGTGELFF
TRBV7-6	TRBJ1-4	CASSLGAPGGDEKLFF
TRBV29-1	TRBJ2-1	CSATGSYNEQFF
TRBV5-4	TRBJ2-5	CASSYSAGTIAQETQYF
TRBV28	TRBJ2-7	CASRPLQGAAYEQYF
TRBV9	TRBJ2-2	CASSVGPAGADTGELFF
TRBV19	TRBJ1-4	CASSRSSSTNEKLFF
TRBV9	TRBJ2-2	CASSVGRASGELFF
TRBV6-5	TRBJ2-7	CASRGQGVYEQYF
TRBV19	TRBJ1-4	CASTRTGGNEKLFF
TRBV7-2	TRBJ2-7	CASSLALAGGYYEQYF
TRBV6-5	TRBJ2-7	CASSFSTAYEQYF
TRBV29-1	TRBJ1-3	CLVWAGNTIYF